The next 15 T cell receptor beta chains were all read from a single sample in a study of cytomegalovirus exposure and HLA in healthy donors. The protocol was immunoSEQ multiplex PCR, while the TCRdb copy is restricted to in-frame clones and leaves out a portion. The sample contains around 70,000 clones, about 91% of which appear only once. The sequenced sample was PBMCs. The receptor set was obtained from a man between 18 and 29 years old in good health and CMV-seronegative.

The genes are TRBV4-2 and TRBJ2-5, with unresolved D. This CDR3 spans 15 amino acids. From germline, CDR1 is LGHNA and CDR2 YNFKEQ. V was trimmed by 0 bases and J by 0 bases, leaving 8 bases between them. This chain's CDR3 is CASSQDGRHQETQYF. The CDR3 DNA follows: TGTGCCAGCAGCCAAGATGGCAGGCACCAAGAGACCCAGTACTTC.

V and J are TRBV5-6 and TRBJ2-1; 7 bases agree with TRBD2. Germline V gene sequence: CDR1 SGHDT, CDR2 YYEEEE. The CDR3 runs to 15 residues. The J segment lost 3 bases and the V segment lost 6 bases, leaving 9 bases of the junction unmatched. The CDR3 coding sequence is TGTGCCAGCATCGAGGAGGGAGGGAACTACAATGAGCAGTTCTTC. This sequence encodes CASIEEGGNYNEQFF.

The V and J genes are TRBV11-2 and TRBJ2-1; the match to TRBD2 covers 9 bases. This CDR3 is built from 14 residues. From germline, CDR1 is SGHAT and CDR2 FQNNGV. J gave up 7 bases and V 3 bases, and 4 bases lay outside the gene matches. CDR3 sequence (DNA): TGTGCCAGCAGCTTTTTAGCGGGAGCGAATGAGCAGTTCTTC. This gives the protein CASSFLAGANEQFF.

The J gene is TRBJ2-2, the V gene TRBV5-1; 10 nucleotides match TRBD2. This CDR3 region has 15 residues. V lost 4 bases to trimming and J lost 3 bases; unmatched junction nucleotides: 3. Germline V CDR1 and CDR2: SGHRS, YFSETQ. This CDR3 reads CASSRLAGDTGELFF. The CDR3 region has the DNA TGCGCCAGCAGCAGGCTAGCGGGAGACACCGGGGAGCTGTTTTTT.

The rearrangement joins TRBV15 to TRBJ2-4; possibly TRBD1 for D (6 bases). Per the germline V gene, CDR1 is LNHNV and CDR2 is YYDKDF (reference sequence). There are 15 residues in the CDR3. V lost 3 bases and J lost 9, with 18 bases in between. DNA for the CDR3: TGTGCCACCAGCAGTTTACTAGGGGGAGTGGGCATTCAGTACTTC. This translates into CATSSLLGGVGIQYF.

The table lists this clone with a count of one. The chain employs TRBV28 and TRBJ2-1; 10 bases fit TRBD1. Trimming at V came to 4 bases and at J to 10 bases, leaving 10 bases not matched to a gene. Germline CDR1 MDHEN, CDR2 SYDVKM. This CDR3 region has 15 residues. The CDR3 region is CASSSTGTGVREQFF. The CDR3 coding sequence is TGTGCCAGCAGTTCCACCGGGACAGGGGTACGGGAGCAGTTCTTC.

The rearrangement links TRBV4-2 to TRBJ2-2, with 9 bases matching TRBD1. The germline V gene has CDR1 LGHNA and CDR2 YNFKEQ. This CDR3 is 17 amino acids long. The V segment lost 1 base and the J segment 5 bases; nucleotides outside the gene matches: 8. DNA of the CDR3: TGTGCCAGCAGCCAAGCTCATGGGACAGGGAAGACCGGGGAGCTGTTTTTT. Protein sequence: CASSQAHGTGKTGELFF.

The genes are TRBV4-2 and TRBJ2-2; 7 bases map to TRBD1. The CDR3 length is 16 residues. CDR1 and CDR2 (germline): LGHNA, YNFKEQ. Trimming cost V 2 bases and J 10 bases; bases outside gene matches: 13. The CDR3 bases are TGTGCCAGCAGCCAACTACTATCGACGACAGGGTTGGAGCTGTTTTTT. It codes for CASSQLLSTTGLELFF.

The chain has TRBV27 and TRBJ2-7; D is perhaps TRBD2 (6 bases). The length of the CDR3 is 14 residues. Germline V CDR1 and CDR2: MNHEY, SMNVEV (reference sequence). With 3 bases removed from V and 3 bases from J, the gap between germline ends came to 12 bases. The CDR3: CASSLFGSGYEQYF. The DNA of the CDR3 is TGTGCCAGCAGTTTGTTCGGGAGTGGCTACGAGCAGTACTTC.

This chain joins TRBV7-9 and TRBJ2-6; TRBD1 matches 7 bases. CDR1 and CDR2 (germline): SEHNR, FQNEAQ (reference sequence). The CDR3 covers 14 residues. V trimming: 10 bases; J trimming: 0 bases; junction bases outside the gene matches: 3. CDR3 sequence reads: CATHRGSGANVLTF. The CDR3 DNA sequence: TGTGCCACCCACAGGGGCTCTGGGGCCAACGTCCTGACTTTC.

This chain links TRBV7-3 with TRBJ2-7; 10 nucleotides line up with TRBD2. Germline lookup yields CDR1 SGHTA and CDR2 FQGTGA. The length of the CDR3 is 13 residues. After removal of 4 bases from V and 6 bases from J, the junction contained 3 bases not matched to a gene. CDR3 in amino acids: CASSSSGSVEQYF. The CDR3 DNA sequence: TGTGCCAGCAGCTCTAGCGGGAGTGTCGAGCAGTACTTC.

The chain employs TRBV11-2 and TRBJ2-1, with no clear D. The CDR3 contains 13 residues. The germline V gene encodes CDR1 SGHAT and CDR2 FQNNGV. The ends were cut back, 3 bases at V and 1 base at J, with 4 bases in the middle. As DNA, the CDR3 is TGTGCCAGCAGCTTTTATTCCTACAATGAGCAGTTCTTC. Residues: CASSFYSYNEQFF.

The CDR3 coding sequence is TGTGCCAGCAGTTTTAGCGGAGGGATCTACAATGAGCAGTTCTTC. Translating gives CASSFSGGIYNEQFF. The chain has TRBV27 and TRBJ2-1; perhaps TRBD2 as D (6 bases). Trimming stripped 3 bases from V and 3 bases from J, with 12 bases between. The germline gives CDR1 MNHEY, CDR2 SMNVEV (reference sequence). The CDR3 loop spans 15 amino acids.

This CDR3 is CASSLSRGGYENTEAFF. In DNA, the CDR3 is TGTGCCAGCAGCTTAAGCCGGGGAGGGTACGAGAACACTGAAGCTTTCTTT. The chain carries TRBV7-9 and TRBJ1-1, with unresolved D. Germline CDR1 is SEHNR and CDR2 is FQNEAQ (reference sequence). There are 17 residues in the CDR3. V shed 2 bases and J shed 1 base, with 17 bases lying between them.

This clone occurred a few times. The chain uses TRBV30 and TRBJ2-1; D is possibly TRBD2 (6 bases). CDR1 and CDR2 (germline): GTSNPN, SVGIG (reference sequence). V dropped 7 bases and J dropped 5 bases, with 12 bases sitting between them. This CDR3 is built from 12 residues. The CDR3 DNA reads as TGTGCCTCGGGACTCCGTGACAATGAGCAGTTCTTC. As protein: CASGLRDNEQFF.